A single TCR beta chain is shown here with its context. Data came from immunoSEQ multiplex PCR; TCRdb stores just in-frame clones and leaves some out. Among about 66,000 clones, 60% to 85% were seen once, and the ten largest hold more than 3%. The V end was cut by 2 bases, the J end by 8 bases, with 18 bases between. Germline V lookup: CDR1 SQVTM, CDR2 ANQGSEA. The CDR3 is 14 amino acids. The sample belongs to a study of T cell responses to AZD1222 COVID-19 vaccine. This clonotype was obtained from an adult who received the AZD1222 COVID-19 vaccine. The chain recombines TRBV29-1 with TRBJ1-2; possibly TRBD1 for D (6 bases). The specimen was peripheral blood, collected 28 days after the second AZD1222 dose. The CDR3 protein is CSVERSGRGRGYTF. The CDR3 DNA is TGCAGCGTTGAACGTTCTGGCAGGGGTCGCGGCTACACCTTC.